A single sample is the source of the 26 T cell receptor beta chains below, sequenced in a study of T cells expressing NK-cell markers. TCRdb reprocessed the 5' RACE reads and keeps a single row for each CDR3 protein, giving no DNA. The sample totals 200,000 to 300,000 distinct CDR3 sequences. Material for sequencing was blood T cells: a sorted CD56 or NKG2C T cell subset, CD4+ or CD8+ T cells, or bulk PBMC T cells (not recorded which). The receptors were sampled from a woman aged 18 to 75 in good health.

V is TRBV12-3 or TRBV12-4 and J is TRBJ2-1; TCRdb proposes TRBD1, but this gene call is untestable without DNA. The CDR3 is 13 residues long. The CDR3 sequence is CASNRGVHNEQFF.

This chain's CDR3 is CASSLGVAKETQYF. This sequence joins TRBV12-3 or TRBV12-4 and TRBJ2-5. The CDR3 sequence is 14 residues long.

CDR3 protein: CASSLTVQETQYF. The gene calls are TRBV7-9 and TRBJ2-5. Germline CDR1 reads SEHNR; CDR2 reads FQNEAQ (reference sequence). This CDR3 is built from 13 residues.

This rearrangement joins TRBV28 to TRBJ1-5; TCRdb reports TRBD1, a call that lacks DNA to check it against. Germline V gene data show CDR1 as MDHEN and CDR2 as SYDVKM. The CDR3 covers 14 residues. The CDR3 region is CAISYKRGDQPQHF.

The rearrangement links TRBV18 to TRBJ1-1; TCRdb gives TRBD1 as the D gene, but with no DNA this cannot be confirmed. The CDR3 length is 15 residues. Germline V gene lookup returns CDR1 KGHSH and CDR2 LQKENI. The CDR3 loop is CASSPPTGRNTEAFF.

This sequence joins TRBV5-1 and TRBJ1-1. This CDR3 region has 15 residues. Germline V lookup: CDR1 SGHRS, CDR2 YFSETQ. The CDR3 is CASSLGDVTHTEAFF.

The chain recombines TRBV6-6 with TRBJ2-5. Germline V CDR1 and CDR2: MNHNY, SVGAGI (reference sequence). CDR3 length: 13 amino acids. CDR3 loop: CASSYTSQETQYF.

The J gene is TRBJ1-1, the V gene TRBV5-1; TCRdb reports TRBD1, a call that lacks DNA to check it against. The CDR3 has 15 amino acids. CDR1 is SGHRS, CDR2 YFSETQ, per germline. The CDR3 is CASSLAGTGGTEAFF.

The chain recombines TRBV5-1 with TRBJ1-1. The CDR3 spans 14 residues. Looked up from germline, CDR1 is SGHRS and CDR2 is YFSETQ. The CDR3 loop reads CASSPRMGSTEAFF. Full variable domain (missing parts from reference TRBV5-1 and TRBJ1-1): KAGVTQTPRYLIKTRGQQVTLSCSPISGHRSVSWYQQTPGQGLQFLFEYFSETQRNKGNFPGRFSGRQFSNSRSEMNVSTLELGDSALYLCASSPRMGSTEAFFGQGTRLTVV.

V and J are TRBV7-3 and TRBJ2-1. The CDR3 covers 16 residues. Germline V gene lookup returns CDR1 SGHTA and CDR2 FQGTGA. CDR3 region: CASSQTTGISYNEQFF.

The rearrangement joins TRBV20-1 to TRBJ1-1; TCRdb's D gene call, TRBD1, goes unchecked for lack of DNA. Germline V gene sequence: CDR1 DFQATT, CDR2 SNEGSKA (reference sequence). This CDR3 contains 15 residues. The CDR3 region is CSASDRGSWNTEAFF.

The chain links TRBV29-1 to TRBJ2-1; TCRdb proposes TRBD2, but this gene call is untestable without DNA. Germline CDR1 SQVTM, CDR2 ANQGSEA. This CDR3 comprises 16 residues. The CDR3 is CSVETSGGASYNEQFF.

The chain combines TRBV29-1 with TRBJ1-2. The germline V gene encodes CDR1 SQVTM and CDR2 ANQGSEA. The CDR3 length is 13 residues. This chain's CDR3 is CSVEELANYGYTF. The variable domain in full, with the rest retrieved from reference TRBV29-1 and TRBJ1-2, is SAVISQKPSRDICQRGTSLTIQCQVDSQVTMMFWYRQQPGQSLTLIATANQGSEATYESGFVIDKFPISRPNLTFSTLTVSNMSPEDSSIYLCSVEELANYGYTFGSGTRLTVV.

The chain couples TRBV7-6 to TRBJ2-1; TCRdb reports TRBD2, a call that lacks DNA to check it against. The CDR3 consists of 16 residues. Germline V gives CDR1 SGHVS, CDR2 FNYEAQ. CDR3 sequence reads: CASSSRLAGTMNEQFF.

CDR3 sequence: CASKKSSYNEQFF. The rearrangement links TRBV7-2 to TRBJ2-1. This CDR3 is built from 13 residues. CDR1 and CDR2 from the germline V gene are SGHTA and FQGNSA.

V gene TRBV24-1 combines with J gene TRBJ2-5. Germline CDR1 is KGHDR and CDR2 is SFDVKD. The CDR3 is made up of 13 amino acids. CDR3 amino acids: CATSDVSPETQYF.

The rearrangement uses TRBV6-5 and TRBJ1-1. The CDR3 extends over 12 amino acids. Germline CDR1 and CDR2: MNHEY and SVGAGI. CDR3 protein: CASARERTEAFF.

V usage is TRBV7-2 and J usage is TRBJ2-3; the TCRdb call, TRBD2, lacks DNA for checking. This CDR3 spans 15 amino acids. Germline V gives CDR1 SGHTA, CDR2 FQGNSA. The CDR3 is CASSPTRLGTDTQYF.

The chain carries TRBV20-1 and TRBJ2-7; TCRdb proposes TRBD2, but this gene call is untestable without DNA. This CDR3 is 15 amino acids long. From germline, CDR1 is DFQATT and CDR2 SNEGSKA (reference sequence). The CDR3 here is CSATNPRRAGNEQYF.

This chain connects TRBV19 to TRBJ1-5; TCRdb names TRBD1, which stays unverified in the absence of DNA. Germline values: CDR1 LNHDA, CDR2 SQIVND (reference sequence). The CDR3 has 15 residues. The CDR3 here is CASSMGTVYNQPQHF.

This sequence joins TRBV5-1 and TRBJ2-3. The CDR3 is 15 residues long. Germline loops: CDR1 SGHRS, CDR2 YFSETQ. The CDR3 region is CASSLIQRNTDTQYF.

J is TRBJ2-1 and V is TRBV18. The CDR3 has 15 residues. Germline CDR1 is KGHSH and CDR2 is LQKENI. CDR3 amino acids: CASSPPQSSYNEQFF.

The CDR3 region is CASSLKRDNEQFF. The chain combines TRBV5-6 with TRBJ2-1; TCRdb indicates TRBD2, and absent DNA this call remains unverified. The CDR3 covers 13 residues. Germline loops: CDR1 SGHDT, CDR2 YYEEEE.

The rearrangement links TRBV20-1 to TRBJ2-3. CDR1 and CDR2 from the germline V gene are DFQATT and SNEGSKA (reference sequence). CDR3 length equals 14 residues. The CDR3: CSAEGTNTHNTQYF.

V usage is TRBV6-2 or TRBV6-3 and J usage is TRBJ2-4; TCRdb's assignment of TRBD1 cannot be checked, as there is no DNA. CDR3 length: 17 residues. The germline V gene has CDR1 MNHEY and CDR2 SVGEGT. This chain's CDR3 is CASSRTGQGLAKNIQYF.

The J gene is TRBJ2-3, the V gene TRBV3-1; TCRdb picks TRBD1, but there is no DNA to check that call. CDR3 length: 15 amino acids. CDR1 LGHDT and CDR2 YNNKEL come from the germline V gene (reference sequence). CDR3 in amino acids: CASSQDGGLTDTQYF.